This TCR beta chain was recorded in a study of identical twins. Germline V CDR1 and CDR2: SEHNR, FQNEAQ (reference sequence). The CDR3 extends over 15 amino acids. Trimming left V 7 bases short and J 0 bases short, with 13 bases between. Healthy Caucasian individuals made up all the donors. This clonotype has more than one count but fewer than ten. TCRdb re-derived calls from the 5' RACE reads in MiXCR, one entry per CDR3 protein. The sample yields 500,000 to 700,000 distinct CDR3 sequences, around 7.4% seen once. In addition, the sample was reused for a study of yellow fever vaccine responses in identical twins.

The origin of this receptor is a woman between 18 and 29 years old in good health. The V call is TRBV7-9, the J call TRBJ2-1; D might be TRBD1 (6 bases). Sequencing was performed on PBMCs. As DNA, the CDR3 is TGTGCCAGCATCTCTGACAGGAGCTCCTACAATGAGCAGTTCTTC. Translating it yields CASISDRSSYNEQFF.